One sample yielded the 11 T cell receptor beta chains listed below, sequenced in a study of blood T cells in healthy people across ages (dated by TCRdb to between 2014 and 2016). The method was 5' RACE. TCRdb shows the sequencer as Illumina HiSeq 2500. A second PCR of roughly 7 to 12 cycles was run with a J-beta primer mix and a sample-barcoded 5' primer. TCRdb passed the public sequencing reads through fastp at Q25 and MiXCR, retaining productive beta sequences. Each CDR3 protein appears once, grouped with its most common genes and DNA. Within this sample are roughly 680,000 distinct CDR3 sequences, with over 40% of them counted one time only. The ten largest clones represent roughly 14% of the sample. Sequenced input: blood. The receptors here all came from a woman older than 75 in good health.

This chain connects TRBV3-1 to TRBJ2-2; D call uncertain. V was cut by 4 bases and J by 0 bases, with 18 bases left in between. CDR3 length equals 18 residues. From germline, CDR1 is LGHDT and CDR2 YNNKEL (reference sequence). The CDR3 nucleotides are TGTGCCAGCAGCCCCTACTGGCCCGACCCCGCGAACACCGGGGAGCTGTTTTTT. It is translated as CASSPYWPDPANTGELFF. The whole variable domain, filled in from reference TRBV3-1 and TRBJ2-2, reads DTAVSQTPKYLVTQMGNDKSIKCEQNLGHDTMYWYKQDSKKFLKIMFSYNNKELIINETVPNRFSPKSPDKAHLNLHINSLELGDSAVYFCASSPYWPDPANTGELFFGEGSRLTVL.

Comment on this clonotype: A read error may be the cause here, since a much bigger clone is one base away. Written as DNA, the CDR3 is TGCAGTGCCCGCGACAGGGGTTCCTACAATGAGCATTTCTTC. Protein: CSARDRGSYNEHFF. The rearrangement links TRBV20-1 to TRBJ2-1; TRBD1 matches 8 bases. Germline loops: CDR1 DFQATT, CDR2 SNEGSKA (reference sequence). The CDR3 length is 14 residues.

The chain is built from TRBV5-1 and TRBJ2-5; D may be TRBD1 (6 bases). V was pared by 4 bases and J by 3 bases, with 10 bases between. The germline V gene has CDR1 SGHRS and CDR2 YFSETQ. CDR3 length: 13 amino acids. CDR3 loop: CASSGTPKETQYF. The CDR3 bases are TGCGCCAGCAGCGGGACACCGAAAGAGACCCAGTACTTC.

This clonotype was seen a handful of times. The chain combines TRBV7-3 with TRBJ2-2, with D tentatively TRBD2 (5 bases). This CDR3 has 18 amino acids. Germline lookup yields CDR1 SGHTA and CDR2 FQGTGA. Trimming stripped 3 bases from V and 2 bases from J, with 19 bases between. CDR3 DNA sequence: TGTGCCAGCAGCTTCCTACCCCGAGGAGCGGACAACACCGGGGAGCTGTTTTTT. This translates into CASSFLPRGADNTGELFF.

This rearrangement joins TRBV27 to TRBJ2-7; the D gene is possibly TRBD2 (6 bases). The CDR3 runs 15 residues. Germline CDR1 MNHEY, CDR2 SMNVEV (reference sequence). V lost 9 bases and J 3 bases, leaving 21 bases between the germline ends. The CDR3 DNA reads TGTGCCAGGAGTAGCAAAGCGGGTTCCTTCTACGAGCAGTACTTC. Amino acid sequence: CARSSKAGSFYEQYF.

This clonotype was detected ten times or more. The rearrangement uses TRBV5-1 and TRBJ2-1; 7 bases map to TRBD1. Trimming took 5 bases from V and 0 from J; bases not matched to a gene: 8. The germline V gene encodes CDR1 SGHRS and CDR2 YFSETQ. The CDR3 covers 16 residues. CDR3: CASRPDRASSYNEQFF. The CDR3 region has the DNA TGCGCCAGCAGGCCTGACAGGGCGAGCTCCTACAATGAGCAGTTCTTC.

This clonotype was seen at least ten times. CDR3 in amino acids: CASIPSLTPTGYGYTF. The CDR3 nucleotides read TGTGCCAGCATCCCTTCCTTGACACCGACCGGCTATGGCTACACCTTC. V gene TRBV6-1 combines with J gene TRBJ1-2; unclear D gene. CDR1 and CDR2 (germline): MNHNS, SASEGT. The CDR3 runs to 16 residues. V was cut by 7 bases and J by 4 bases, with 22 bases left in between.

This chain uses TRBV29-1 with TRBJ2-3; TRBD2 might be the D (6 bases). The germline V gene has CDR1 SQVTM and CDR2 ANQGSEA. This CDR3 has 10 residues. V lost 7 bases and J 5 bases, leaving 7 bases between the germline ends. The chain's CDR3 is CSGGEDTQYF. CDR3 in DNA: TGCAGCGGGGGGGAAGATACGCAGTATTTT.

A few counts support this clonotype. The chain has TRBV29-1 and TRBJ2-3, with 8 bases that match TRBD1. Germline V gene sequence: CDR1 SQVTM, CDR2 ANQGSEA. The V and J ends lost 3 bases and 1 base, in that order; junction bases with no gene match: 3. The CDR3 totals 14 residues. This CDR3 reads CSVEATGGTDTQYF. The CDR3, as DNA: TGCAGCGTTGAGGCGACAGGGGGCACAGATACGCAGTATTTT.

This clonotype was counted ten times or more. The V call is TRBV11-3, the J call TRBJ2-1, with TRBD2 identical over 14 bases. There are 15 residues in the CDR3. Germline-derived CDR1 and CDR2 are SGHNT and YENEEA. V gave up 6 bases and J gave up 7 bases; unmatched junction bases: 5. This chain's CDR3 is CASSRGTSGRNEQFF. For the CDR3, the DNA is TGTGCCAGCAGTCGAGGGACTAGCGGGAGAAATGAGCAGTTCTTC.

The sample holds many counts of this clonotype. The CDR3 bases are TGCAGCGTTGAGATGGGTGGTGATGAAAAACTGTTTTTT. Translation: CSVEMGGDEKLFF. The rearrangement uses TRBV29-1 and TRBJ1-4; D not resolved. Trimming took 3 bases from V and 6 from J, leaving 11 bases between them. The length of the CDR3 is 13 residues. Germline CDR1 SQVTM, CDR2 ANQGSEA.